One sample yielded the 23 T cell receptor beta chains listed below, sequenced in a study of blood T cell repertoires in COVID-19. The method was immunoSEQ multiplex PCR; TCRdb's version includes in-frame clones alone and lacks a portion of them. The sample includes a few hundred thousand clones, about 88% of them seen just once. Sequencing was carried out using peripheral blood. The receptor set was obtained from a woman aged 55-69 years with COVID-19, enrolled during active disease.

The chain combines TRBV9 with TRBJ1-5, with D perhaps TRBD1 (5 bases). The CDR3 spans 14 residues. V dropped 3 bases and J dropped 3 bases, with 10 bases sitting between them. Germline-derived CDR1 and CDR2 are SGDLS and YYNGEE. The CDR3 DNA sequence: TGTGCCAGCAGCGGAGGGGACTACAATCAGCCCCAGCATTTT. Translated, it gives CASSGGDYNQPQHF.

V usage is TRBV3-1 (or the pseudogene TRBV3-2) and J usage is TRBJ1-2; TRBD1 matches at 7 bases. Germline assignment: CDR1 LGHDT and CDR2 YNNKEL (reference sequence). The CDR3 length is 14 residues. V lost 1 base, J lost 4 bases, and 3 bases stayed unmatched. The CDR3 spells CASSQGNRGYGYTF. The CDR3 DNA sequence: TGTGCCAGCAGCCAAGGGAACAGGGGCTATGGCTACACCTTC.

The genes are TRBV28 and TRBJ1-2; D is possibly TRBD1 (6 bases). Germline V lookup: CDR1 MDHEN, CDR2 SYDVKM. Trimming stripped 4 bases from V and 2 bases from J, with 11 bases between. The CDR3 sequence is 14 residues long. In nucleotides, the CDR3 is TGTGCCAGCAGTTCTGGACAGCGAAACTATGGCTACACCTTC. It codes for CASSSGQRNYGYTF.

The chain links TRBV6-1 to TRBJ2-1; 8 nucleotides line up with TRBD1. The CDR3 spans 15 residues. Germline V gives CDR1 MNHNS, CDR2 SASEGT. J was trimmed by 9 bases and V by 2 bases; bases with no gene match: 9. This CDR3 is CASSEPPGTGGEQFF. CDR3 DNA: TGTGCCAGCAGTGAACCCCCGGGGACAGGCGGTGAGCAGTTCTTC.

This chain uses TRBV3-1 (or the pseudogene TRBV3-2) with TRBJ1-5, with 9 bases matching TRBD1. The CDR3 contains 14 residues. Germline V gene data show CDR1 as LGHDT and CDR2 as YNNKEL (reference sequence). J gave up 5 bases and V 4 bases, and 3 bases lay outside the gene matches. The CDR3 DNA reads as TGTGCCAGCAGCCTCGGACAGGGGTATCAGCCCCAGCATTTT. Amino acids: CASSLGQGYQPQHF.

V gene TRBV11-2 combines with J gene TRBJ2-5, with 9 bases matching TRBD2. Germline V lookup: CDR1 SGHAT, CDR2 FQNNGV. This CDR3 region has 16 residues. The V segment lost 1 base and the J segment 2 bases; nucleotides outside the gene matches: 5. CDR3 residues: CASSLVRLAGQETQYF. The CDR3 nucleotides are TGTGCCAGCAGCTTAGTAAGGCTAGCGGGACAAGAGACCCAGTACTTC.

In this sample, this clone turned up once. The rearrangement joins TRBV21-1 to TRBJ2-3; the table gives TRBD1 as D, unverified against the DNA. TRBV21-1 is assigned pseudogene status. The CDR3 loop spans 16 amino acids. Written as DNA, the CDR3 is TGTGCCAGTCCGACAGGGGGAACCCCTAGCACAGATACGCAGTATTTT. Translated: CASPTGGTPSTDTQYF.

The chain links TRBV4-2 to TRBJ1-2; TRBD1 matches 11 bases. In germline, CDR1 is LGHNA, CDR2 YNFKEQ. The V and J ends lost 4 bases and 6 bases, in that order; junction bases with no gene match: 1. This CDR3 comprises 13 residues. The DNA of the CDR3 is TGTGCCAGCAGCCGGACAGGGGGCGATGGCTACACCTTC. Translated: CASSRTGGDGYTF.

V is TRBV30 and J is TRBJ1-1, with a possible D match to TRBD1 (6 bases). This CDR3 is built from 13 residues. Germline assignment: CDR1 GTSNPN and CDR2 SVGIG (reference sequence). V lost 4 bases and J 4 bases, leaving 13 bases between the germline ends. The CDR3, as DNA: TGTGCCTGGATGGGGGCACGGGGCACTGAAGCTTTCTTT. Encoded protein: CAWMGARGTEAFF.

CDR3 loop: CATVIQGRQPQHF. The CDR3 coding sequence is TGTGCCACCGTCATACAGGGACGGCAGCCCCAGCATTTT. The chain links TRBV28 to TRBJ1-5; maybe TRBD1 (6 bases). CDR1 and CDR2 from the germline V gene are MDHEN and SYDVKM. The CDR3 runs to 13 residues. V lost 10 bases and J 7 bases, leaving 17 bases between the germline ends.

The chain has TRBV27 and TRBJ2-1; 7 bases are a match to TRBD1. The CDR3 is 13 residues long. Germline CDR1 MNHEY, CDR2 SMNVEV (reference sequence). The junction had 9 bases not matched to a gene; V was cut back by 6 bases and J by 10 bases. CDR3 residues: CASRPTGVGEQFF. CDR3 DNA: TGTGCCAGCAGGCCAACAGGGGTCGGGGAGCAGTTCTTC.

The rearrangement uses TRBV7-6 and TRBJ2-1; the match to TRBD1 covers 7 bases. CDR3 length equals 15 residues. J gave up 7 bases and V 1 base, and 7 bases lay outside the gene matches. Germline CDR1 SGHVS, CDR2 FNYEAQ. The CDR3 region is CASSLEGGKSNEQFF. The DNA of the CDR3 is TGTGCCAGCAGCTTAGAAGGGGGCAAAAGTAATGAGCAGTTCTTC.

The rearrangement uses TRBV7-2 and TRBJ2-7, with D uncertain. Deletions cut 5 bases from V and 1 base from J, with 6 bases between. This CDR3 region has 12 residues. CDR1 and CDR2 (germline): SGHTA, FQGNSA. This CDR3 reads CASSPFSYEQYF. The CDR3 DNA sequence: TGTGCCAGCAGCCCCTTTTCCTACGAGCAGTACTTC.

V gene TRBV25-1 combines with J gene TRBJ2-7, with 7 bases aligning to TRBD2. This CDR3 has 16 amino acids. The germline CDR1 and CDR2 sequences are MGHDK and SYGVNS. V lost 2 bases to trimming and J lost 1 base; unmatched junction nucleotides: 8. Written as DNA, the CDR3 is TGTGCCAGCAGTGAAGGGAGGGGAGGACCTTCCTACGAGCAGTACTTC. It encodes CASSEGRGGPSYEQYF.

V gene TRBV11-2 combines with J gene TRBJ2-3; D is possibly TRBD2 (5 bases). Germline-derived CDR1 and CDR2 are SGHAT and FQNNGV. The CDR3 has 15 amino acids. Trimming cost V 8 bases and J 0 bases, with 15 bases left between them. The CDR3 reads CASLRTRPSTDTQYF. The CDR3 DNA reads as TGTGCCAGCCTTCGGACTCGCCCTAGCACAGATACGCAGTATTTT.

J is TRBJ2-1 and V is TRBV7-9; D is perhaps TRBD1 (5 bases). The ends were cut back, 3 bases at V and 9 bases at J, with 18 bases in the middle. This CDR3 contains 15 residues. The germline V gene encodes CDR1 SEHNR and CDR2 FQNEAQ (reference sequence). The CDR3, as DNA: TGTGCCAGCAGCTTTTCCCAGGGCTGGGGTGGTGAGCAGTTCTTC. Translated: CASSFSQGWGGEQFF.

CDR3 in DNA: TGTGCCAGCAGCGCCACTGCGGCGGCCGGGGAGACCCAGTACTTC. It encodes CASSATAAAGETQYF. The V and J genes are TRBV7-7 and TRBJ2-5, with unresolved D. This CDR3 is 15 amino acids long. Germline V lookup: CDR1 SSHAT, CDR2 FNYEAQ (reference sequence). V lost 5 bases, J lost 5 bases, and 18 bases lay in between.

Regarding this clone: Without the conserved terminal phenylalanine or tryptophan, this CDR3 likely stems from a read error. Because the CDR3's place on the DNA is in doubt, the DNA is left out and the CDR3 is given as listed by TCRdb. The chain carries TRBV6-1 and TRBJ2-7; TRBD2, the table's D call, lacks a check against the DNA. The CDR3 extends over 13 residues, inclusive of both ends. Germline CDR1 and CDR2: MNHNS and SASEGT. The CDR3 protein is CASSDRLAGSLGI.

The chain employs TRBV5-6 and TRBJ1-5; TRBD1 agrees at 9 bases. J was trimmed by 6 bases and V by 1 base; bases with no gene match: 11. This CDR3 has 17 residues. CDR1 and CDR2 (germline): SGHDT, YYEEEE. CDR3 sequence reads: CASSLWGTGPQRQPQHF. CDR3 DNA: TGTGCCAGCAGCTTGTGGGGGACAGGGCCGCAGCGTCAGCCCCAGCATTTT.

The gene calls are TRBV15 and TRBJ2-1; 8 bases map to TRBD2. The CDR3 is made up of 15 amino acids. V dropped 1 base and J dropped 8; count of bases not matched to a gene: 7. CDR1 and CDR2 from the germline V gene are LNHNV and YYDKDF (reference sequence). CDR3: CATSRVRAGADEQFF. CDR3 DNA sequence: TGTGCCACCAGCAGAGTTAGAGCGGGAGCGGATGAGCAGTTCTTC.

This rearrangement joins TRBV11-1 to TRBJ2-7, with D perhaps matching TRBD2 (6 bases). The ends were cut back, 2 bases at V and 5 bases at J, with 7 bases in the middle. This CDR3 region has 12 residues. Germline-derived CDR1 and CDR2 are SGHAT and FQDESV (reference sequence). CDR3 bases: TGTGCCAGCAGCTTACAGCGGGACGAGCAGTACTTC. Encoded protein: CASSLQRDEQYF.

The chain uses TRBV28 and TRBJ2-7, with no clear D. Trimming took 7 bases from V and 4 from J, leaving 11 bases between them. Germline V lookup: CDR1 MDHEN, CDR2 SYDVKM. The CDR3 runs 12 residues. Written as DNA, the CDR3 is TGTGCCAGCACTTCGACTCTGTACGAGCAGTACTTC. Translating it yields CASTSTLYEQYF.

The chain's CDR3 is CASSYSTASNQPQHF. DNA of the CDR3: TGTGCCAGCAGTTACTCGACTGCTAGCAATCAGCCCCAGCATTTT. The chain uses TRBV6-5 and TRBJ1-5; D is unresolved. Germline V CDR1 and CDR2: MNHEY, SVGAGI. V lost 0 bases to trimming and J lost 0 bases, with 6 bases between them. This CDR3 comprises 15 residues.